This entry is about one T cell receptor (beta chain). Naivety among CD8 cells was defined by CD45RO negativity and positive CCR7 selection, thereby excluding terminally differentiated effector memory CD45RA+ cells. The V and J ends lost 1 base and 0 bases respectively, with 17 bases between them. CDR1 and CDR2 from the germline V gene are SGHRS and YFSETQ. The CDR3 totals 19 residues. Replicate PCRs for sorted subsets used approximately 190 ng DNA; this equaled 25,000 to 35,000 T cell genomes. The repertoire was sequenced with immunoSEQ multiplex PCR; TCRdb's copy has only in-frame clones and lacks some. The profile shows 1.5 million to 2.5 million clones, about 95% of them singletons. The sample is drawn from a study of shared clonotypes between healthy human individuals.

This clonotype originated in a man aged 18-30 years in good health. The chain carries TRBV5-1 and TRBJ1-6; D uncertain. The sample was naive CD8+ T cells sorted from blood. CDR3 coding DNA: TGCGCCAGCAGCTTGACCGCCGGTCCGGGAAGCTCCTATAATTCACCCCTCCACTTT. Translation: CASSLTAGPGSSYNSPLHF.